This note documents a single TCR beta chain sequence. In the original processing: The authors estimated nucleated cell counts from reference gene primer amplification. The table came from immunoSEQ multiplex PCR; TCRdb's copy has only in-frame clones and leaves some out. That table supplies the V and J calls and clone size; D and trimming were determined from the DNA. The sample consists of 80,000 or so clones, 80% of them appearing once. This specimen belongs to a study of blood T cell repertoires in COVID-19. Looking at the study overall: There were acute and convalescent COVID-19 samples, and they came from the United States, Italy and Spain. PBMCs, B-cell-depleted T cells, or T cells provided the cDNA or gDNA that made up the material.

The CDR3 is 18 amino acids. The sequenced sample was peripheral blood. The chain employs TRBV21-1 and TRBJ1-5; the D call TRBD1 from the table was never checked on the DNA. TRBV21-1 is termed a pseudogene. The clonotype was recovered from an older woman with acute or convalescent COVID-19. CDR3 residues: CASSKGSRGQGADQPQHF. The CDR3 DNA reads TGTGCCAGCAGCAAAGGGAGTAGGGGACAGGGGGCCGATCAGCCCCAGCATTTT.